These 21 T cell receptor beta chains were all obtained from the same sample, sequenced in a study of cytomegalovirus exposure and HLA in healthy donors. Libraries were prepared by immunoSEQ multiplex PCR; TCRdb keeps only in-frame clonotypes and omits some of them. The table shows 260,000 or so clones, with approximately 87% occurring only once. The sequencing input was PBMCs. Source of these receptors: a man aged 18-30 years in good health and CMV-seronegative.

The J gene is TRBJ2-1, the V gene TRBV27; tentatively, D is TRBD1 (5 bases). This CDR3 contains 16 residues. CDR1 is MNHEY, CDR2 SMNVEV, per germline (reference sequence). V shed 6 bases and J shed 3 bases, with 18 bases lying between them. CDR3 in amino acids: CASRGPYRGNYNEQFF. DNA for the CDR3: TGTGCCAGCAGGGGGCCTTACAGAGGTAACTACAATGAGCAGTTCTTC.

This clone was observed at least ten times. J is TRBJ2-7 and V is TRBV27; 13 bases match TRBD2. Germline V gives CDR1 MNHEY, CDR2 SMNVEV (reference sequence). This CDR3 region has 16 residues. Trimming removed 5 bases from V and 6 bases from J; junction bases left unmatched: 10. The CDR3: CASSLTRTSGSGEQYF. The CDR3 DNA reads as TGTGCCAGCAGTCTAACGCGGACTAGCGGGAGTGGCGAGCAGTACTTC.

The chain joins TRBV4-2 to TRBJ2-1, with 11 bases fitting TRBD2. Germline loops: CDR1 LGHNA, CDR2 YNFKEQ. This CDR3 comprises 16 residues. The junction had 5 bases not matched to a gene; V was cut back by 4 bases and J by 3 bases. CDR3 in amino acids: CASSPGTSGIYNEQFF. The CDR3 DNA sequence: TGTGCCAGCAGCCCTGGGACTAGCGGAATCTACAATGAGCAGTTCTTC.

The chain is built from TRBV10-3 and TRBJ2-7, with 11 bases identical to TRBD2. Germline lookup yields CDR1 ENHRY and CDR2 SYGVKD. This CDR3 is built from 13 residues. The ends lost 10 bases at V and 3 bases at J; junction bases unmatched: 5. CDR3 DNA: TGTGCCAGTCAACTAGCGGGAGACTACGAGCAGTACTTC. Translating it yields CASQLAGDYEQYF.

The genes are TRBV5-6 and TRBJ1-5; 10 nucleotides agree with TRBD1. With 3 bases clipped from V and 4 bases from J, the junction kept 4 bases outside the gene matches. The CDR3 runs to 15 residues. Per germline, CDR1 SGHDT and CDR2 YYEEEE. The CDR3 spells CASSSLDRGNQPQHF. The CDR3 nucleotides read TGTGCCAGCAGCTCGTTGGACAGGGGGAATCAGCCCCAGCATTTT.

V and J are TRBV28 and TRBJ2-1, with 9 nucleotides matching TRBD2. The CDR3 has 14 amino acids. Looked up from germline, CDR1 is MDHEN and CDR2 is SYDVKM. J was trimmed by 0 bases and V by 11 bases; bases with no gene match: 5. The CDR3 loop reads CALSSGSSYNEQFF. CDR3 nucleotide sequence: TGTGCCTTGAGTAGCGGGAGCTCCTACAATGAGCAGTTCTTC.

The chain employs TRBV6-5 and TRBJ1-2; D gene uncertain. Trimming stripped 4 bases from V and 0 bases from J, with 9 bases between. There are 14 residues in the CDR3. Germline V gene data show CDR1 as MNHEY and CDR2 as SVGAGI. In DNA, the CDR3 is TGTGCCAGCAGTTCCCGCGGCACTAACTATGGCTACACCTTC. Translation gives CASSSRGTNYGYTF.

The V call is TRBV28, the J call TRBJ1-1; 7 bases align to TRBD1. With V trimmed by 7 bases and J by 2 bases, 4 bases remained unmatched. Germline lookup yields CDR1 MDHEN and CDR2 SYDVKM. The CDR3 runs to 13 residues. The DNA of the CDR3 is TGTGCCAGCACCGAGGGGGCCAACACTGAAGCTTTCTTT. This sequence encodes CASTEGANTEAFF.

The rearrangement joins TRBV6-1 to TRBJ2-1; TRBD2 agrees at 8 bases. Germline trimming cut 7 bases from V and 7 bases from J; bases unmatched to any gene: 9. CDR3 length: 14 residues. Germline V gene sequence: CDR1 MNHNS, CDR2 SASEGT. CDR3: CASNGSGGRNEQFF. DNA of the CDR3: TGTGCCAGCAATGGATCGGGAGGGCGTAATGAGCAGTTCTTC.

The V and J genes are TRBV27 and TRBJ1-3; 7 bases agree with TRBD1. V was clipped by 6 bases and J by 8 bases; unmatched bases: 4. The V gene's germline CDR1 is MNHEY and CDR2 SMNVEV (reference sequence). The CDR3 sequence is 12 residues long. CDR3 bases: TGTGCCAGCAGCGACAGGGCCGACACCATATATTTT. It yields the protein CASSDRADTIYF.

The chain is built from TRBV6-1 and TRBJ1-2; the match to TRBD1 covers 7 bases. The CDR3 extends over 12 amino acids. J was trimmed by 6 bases and V by 2 bases; bases with no gene match: 0. Germline CDR1 reads MNHNS; CDR2 reads SASEGT. CDR3 amino acids: CASSEQGDGYTF. CDR3 nucleotide sequence: TGTGCCAGCAGTGAACAGGGGGATGGCTACACCTTC.

This clone occurred a few times. Here the CDR3 reads CSAPIQGAEAFF. Written as DNA, the CDR3 is TGCAGCGCACCTATCCAAGGGGCTGAAGCTTTCTTT. The V gene is TRBV29-1, the J gene TRBJ1-1, with D possibly TRBD1 on 5 matching bases. Looked up from germline, CDR1 is SQVTM and CDR2 is ANQGSEA. Trimming cost V 7 bases and J 6 bases, with 15 bases left between them. The CDR3 sequence is 12 residues long.

The genes are TRBV4-3 and TRBJ2-6; D ambiguous. CDR1 and CDR2 (germline): LGHNA, YSLEER. The CDR3 consists of 16 residues. Trimming left V 5 bases short and J 1 base short, with 12 bases between. Here the CDR3 reads CASSEVRSSGANVLTF. The CDR3, as DNA: TGCGCCAGCAGCGAAGTCAGAAGTTCTGGGGCCAACGTCCTGACTTTC.

The J gene is TRBJ2-7, the V gene TRBV14, with TRBD2 matching over 9 bases. Germline loops: CDR1 SGHDN, CDR2 FVKESK. Losses at the gene ends were 5 bases for V and 5 bases for J; bases not matched to a gene: 22. The CDR3 sequence is 19 residues long. CDR3 nucleotide sequence: TGTGCCAGCAGCGCAGACGCCACAGGTAGCGGGAGATCTACAAACGAGCAGTACTTC. Protein product: CASSADATGSGRSTNEQYF.

This chain joins TRBV7-9 and TRBJ2-7; TRBD2 agrees at 7 bases. CDR1 and CDR2 (germline): SEHNR, FQNEAQ (reference sequence). This CDR3 region has 12 residues. V dropped 8 bases and J dropped 3; count of bases not matched to a gene: 4. The CDR3: CASGRAVYEQYF. The CDR3 DNA is TGTGCCAGCGGGAGGGCTGTCTACGAGCAGTACTTC.

This sequence joins TRBV7-2 and TRBJ2-5, with unresolved D. In germline, CDR1 is SGHTA, CDR2 FQGNSA. V dropped 5 bases and J dropped 5 bases, with 15 bases sitting between them. The CDR3 sequence is 14 residues long. In nucleotides, the CDR3 is TGTGCCAGCAGCCCCACCCTAGGTTACGAGACCCAGTACTTC. As protein: CASSPTLGYETQYF. Full variable domain (rest looked up from reference TRBV7-2 and TRBJ2-5): GAGVSQSPSNKVTEKGKDVELRCDPISGHTALYWYRQSLGQGLEFLIYFQGNSAPDKSGLPSDRFSAERTGGSVSTLTIQRTQQEDSAVYLCASSPTLGYETQYFGPGTRLLVL.

The chain has TRBV9 and TRBJ2-3; D is unclear. V shed 4 bases and J shed 4 bases, with 10 bases lying between them. The CDR3 has 13 amino acids. The germline V gene has CDR1 SGDLS and CDR2 YYNGEE. CDR3: CASSLPGADTQYF. In DNA, the CDR3 is TGTGCCAGCAGCTTACCAGGTGCAGATACGCAGTATTTT.

V is TRBV28 and J is TRBJ2-1, with D perhaps matching TRBD1 (5 bases). Germline V gives CDR1 MDHEN, CDR2 SYDVKM. The V gene lost 7 bases and the J gene lost 10 bases, with 14 bases spanning the gap. The CDR3 sequence is 12 residues long. CDR3 in DNA: TGTGCCAGCACCTCAGGGTTTTACGAGCAGTTCTTC. This translates into CASTSGFYEQFF.

The chain carries TRBV7-2 and TRBJ2-2, with D unresolved. The CDR3 loop spans 15 amino acids. V lost 1 base to trimming and J lost 2 bases, with 8 bases between them. From germline, CDR1 is SGHTA and CDR2 FQGNSA. This chain's CDR3 is CASSLGALNTGELFF. DNA of the CDR3: TGTGCCAGCAGCTTAGGGGCCTTAAACACCGGGGAGCTGTTTTTT. Filled out from reference TRBV7-2 and TRBJ2-2, the complete variable domain reads GAGVSQSPSNKVTEKGKDVELRCDPISGHTALYWYRQSLGQGLEFLIYFQGNSAPDKSGLPSDRFSAERTGGSVSTLTIQRTQQEDSAVYLCASSLGALNTGELFFGEGSRLTVL.

The CDR3 reads CASSLNAGGPVDTQYF. In nucleotides, the CDR3 is TGTGCCAGCAGTTTAAATGCGGGAGGGCCCGTAGATACGCAGTATTTT. The chain has TRBV28 and TRBJ2-3, with TRBD2 matching over 9 bases. The CDR3 covers 16 residues. The germline gives CDR1 MDHEN, CDR2 SYDVKM. V shed 2 bases, J shed 5 bases, and the junction held 8 bases outside the gene matches.

This rearrangement joins TRBV27 to TRBJ2-7; 7 nucleotides align to TRBD2. The V gene end was trimmed by 4 bases and the J gene end by 1 base; junction bases not matched to a gene: 4. This CDR3 has 14 amino acids. The germline CDR1 and CDR2 sequences are MNHEY and SMNVEV (reference sequence). CDR3 loop: CASSSTSASYEQYF. CDR3 coding DNA: TGTGCCAGCAGTTCCACTAGCGCATCCTACGAGCAGTACTTC.